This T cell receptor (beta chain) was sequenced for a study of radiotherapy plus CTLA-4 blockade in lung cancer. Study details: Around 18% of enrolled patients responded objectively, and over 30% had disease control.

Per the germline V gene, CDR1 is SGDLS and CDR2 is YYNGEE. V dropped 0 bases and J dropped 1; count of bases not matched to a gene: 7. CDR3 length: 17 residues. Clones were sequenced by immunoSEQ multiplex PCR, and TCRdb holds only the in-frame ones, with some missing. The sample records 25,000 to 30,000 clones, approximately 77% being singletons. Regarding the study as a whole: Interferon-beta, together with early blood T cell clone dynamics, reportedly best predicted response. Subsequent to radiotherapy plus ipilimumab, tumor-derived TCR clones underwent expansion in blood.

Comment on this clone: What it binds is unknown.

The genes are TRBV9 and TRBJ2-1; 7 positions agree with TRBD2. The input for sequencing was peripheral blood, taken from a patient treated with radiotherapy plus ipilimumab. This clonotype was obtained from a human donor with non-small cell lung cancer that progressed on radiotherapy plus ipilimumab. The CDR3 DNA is TGTGCCAGCAGCGTAGGGGGAGGGTCCCCGTCCTACAATGAGCAGTTCTTC. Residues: CASSVGGGSPSYNEQFF.